The rows below give T cell receptor beta chains drawn from one sample of a study of blood T cell repertoires in COVID-19. Here immunoSEQ multiplex PCR was the method, and the copy in TCRdb shows in-frame clones only, minus some. The table has approximately 500,000 clones, 88% seen once; the top ten hold 1.5% to 2%. Sequences were obtained from PBMCs or T cells enriched from blood (not recorded which). Receptor source: a woman aged 40 to 55 who had recovered from COVID-19. Both conserved end residues are part of each CDR3. D genes are given only for firm matches. Where a row states a size, it is once, few, many or the class of an expanded clone; other rows omit it.

d_gene: -
j_gene: TRBJ2-5
v_gene: TRBV18
abundance: -
CDR3aa: CASSPGGQRAETQYF
CDR3nt: TGTGCCAGCTCACCGGGGGGACAGAGGGCGGAGACCCAGTACTTC

d_gene: TRBD1
j_gene: TRBJ1-1
v_gene: TRBV7-9
abundance: -
CDR3aa: CASSLGRTGMAEAFF
CDR3nt: TGTGCCAGCAGCTTAGGTCGGACAGGGATGGCTGAAGCTTTCTTT

d_gene: TRBD1
j_gene: TRBJ1-4
v_gene: TRBV5-5
abundance: -
CDR3aa: CASRQGQGLFEKLFF
CDR3nt: TGTGCCAGCAGACAAGGACAGGGCCTTTTCGAAAAACTGTTTTTT

d_gene: -
j_gene: TRBJ1-2
v_gene: TRBV11-2
abundance: -
CDR3aa: CASSSLRQPYGYTF
CDR3nt: TGTGCCAGCAGCTCCCTTAGACAGCCCTATGGCTACACCTTC

d_gene: -
j_gene: TRBJ1-3
v_gene: TRBV4-1
abundance: -
CDR3aa: CASSQDLGGVFGNTIYF
CDR3nt: TGCGCCAGCAGCCAAGATCTGGGAGGGGTCTTCGGAAACACCATATATTTT

d_gene: -
j_gene: TRBJ2-1
v_gene: TRBV3-1/TRBV3-2
abundance: -
CDR3aa: CASSQIEYNEQFF
CDR3nt: TGTGCCAGCAGCCAAATAGAGTACAATGAGCAGTTCTTC

d_gene: -
j_gene: TRBJ2-1
v_gene: TRBV7-9
abundance: -
CDR3aa: CASSFFSGPQNEQFF
CDR3nt: TGTGCCAGCAGCTTTTTTAGCGGCCCTCAGAATGAGCAGTTCTTC

d_gene: -
j_gene: TRBJ2-5
v_gene: TRBV7-2
abundance: -
CDR3aa: CASSFRETQYF
CDR3nt: TGTGCCAGCAGCTTCAGGGAGACCCAGTACTTC

d_gene: TRBD2
j_gene: TRBJ2-1
v_gene: TRBV9
abundance: few
CDR3aa: CASSMIAGGAYNEQFF
CDR3nt: TGTGCCAGCAGTATGATAGCGGGAGGGGCATACAATGAGCAGTTCTTC

d_gene: -
j_gene: TRBJ1-1
v_gene: TRBV25-1
abundance: -
CDR3aa: CASSVRTQAFF
CDR3nt: TGTGCCAGCAGTGTTCGGACTCAAGCTTTCTTT

d_gene: -
j_gene: TRBJ2-7
v_gene: TRBV23-1
abundance: few
CDR3aa: CASRWSPPIIYEQYF
CDR3nt: TGCGCCAGCAGGTGGAGTCCGCCTATCATCTACGAGCAGTACTTC

d_gene: TRBD1
j_gene: TRBJ1-2
v_gene: TRBV29-1
abundance: -
CDR3aa: CSVETGEGDGYTF
CDR3nt: TGCAGCGTTGAAACAGGGGAAGGCGATGGCTACACCTTC

d_gene: -
j_gene: TRBJ2-7
v_gene: TRBV7-2
abundance: -
CDR3aa: CASSSPRDFLMYF
CDR3nt: TGTGCCAGCAGCTCCCCCCGGGACTTCCTTATGTACTTC

d_gene: TRBD2
j_gene: TRBJ2-1
v_gene: TRBV19
abundance: -
CDR3aa: CASSIARLANPFNEQFF
CDR3nt: TGTGCCAGTAGTATAGCGCGACTAGCTAATCCTTTCAATGAGCAGTTCTTC

d_gene: -
j_gene: TRBJ1-2
v_gene: TRBV5-4
abundance: -
CDR3aa: CASSLAQDYGYTF
CDR3nt: TGTGCCAGCAGCTTGGCTCAGGACTATGGCTACACCTTC

d_gene: -
j_gene: TRBJ1-4
v_gene: TRBV5-1
abundance: -
CDR3aa: CASSLAPAGAGSEKLFF
CDR3nt: TGCGCCAGCAGCTTGGCCCCTGCGGGGGCGGGTAGTGAAAAACTGTTTTTT

d_gene: -
j_gene: TRBJ2-7
v_gene: TRBV5-1
abundance: once
CDR3aa: CASSSDSSYEQYF
CDR3nt: TGCGCCAGCAGCTCGGACAGCTCCTACGAGCAGTACTTC

d_gene: TRBD1
j_gene: TRBJ2-5
v_gene: TRBV19
abundance: -
CDR3aa: CASTGTGKETQYF
CDR3nt: TGTGCCAGTACCGGGACAGGGAAAGAGACCCAGTACTTC

d_gene: -
j_gene: TRBJ1-1
v_gene: TRBV7-9
abundance: -
CDR3aa: CASSPPLGGEAFF
CDR3nt: TGTGCCAGCAGCCCTCCCCTGGGGGGTGAAGCTTTCTTT

d_gene: -
j_gene: TRBJ2-7
v_gene: TRBV6-5
abundance: -
CDR3aa: CASSSGIDNYEQYF
CDR3nt: TGTGCCAGCAGTTCCGGGATAGATAACTACGAGCAGTACTTC

d_gene: -
j_gene: TRBJ1-1
v_gene: TRBV3-1/TRBV3-2
abundance: -
CDR3aa: CASSRDWNTEAFF
CDR3nt: TGTGCCAGCAGCCGTGACTGGAACACTGAAGCTTTCTTT

d_gene: TRBD2
j_gene: TRBJ2-1
v_gene: TRBV10-2
abundance: -
CDR3aa: CASRWREDNEQFF
CDR3nt: TGCGCCAGCAGATGGCGGGAGGACAATGAGCAGTTCTTC

d_gene: -
j_gene: TRBJ2-2
v_gene: TRBV7-2
abundance: -
CDR3aa: CASSSPLVGELFF
CDR3nt: TGTGCCAGCAGCTCCCCACTAGTCGGGGAGCTGTTTTTT

d_gene: TRBD1
j_gene: TRBJ2-3
v_gene: TRBV7-2
abundance: -
CDR3aa: CASSLGPPGQGAIDTQYF
CDR3nt: TGTGCCAGCAGCTTAGGGCCCCCGGGACAGGGGGCGATAGATACGCAGTATTTT

d_gene: -
j_gene: TRBJ1-3
v_gene: TRBV6-5
abundance: -
CDR3aa: CASSPDSFGNTIYF
CDR3nt: TGTGCCAGCAGTCCTGACAGCTTTGGAAACACCATATATTTT

d_gene: -
j_gene: TRBJ2-3
v_gene: TRBV11-3
abundance: -
CDR3aa: CASSLDPGKGTDTQYF
CDR3nt: TGTGCCAGCAGCTTAGATCCGGGGAAAGGAACAGATACGCAGTATTTT

d_gene: -
j_gene: TRBJ2-1
v_gene: TRBV21-1
abundance: -
CDR3aa: CASSKRGLAVYNEQFF
CDR3nt: TGTGCCAGCAGCAAACGAGGACTAGCGGTTTACAATGAGCAGTTCTTC

d_gene: -
j_gene: TRBJ2-6
v_gene: TRBV2
abundance: -
CDR3aa: CASSALTSLSGANVLTF
CDR3nt: TGTGCCAGCAGCGCACTGACAAGTCTCTCTGGGGCCAACGTCCTGACTTTC

d_gene: -
j_gene: TRBJ1-6
v_gene: TRBV7-9
abundance: -
CDR3aa: CASTLQIDSPLHF
CDR3nt: TGTGCCAGCACCCTACAGATCGACTCACCCCTCCACTTT